One T cell receptor (beta chain) is described in this entry. Antigen: not known. Sequencing was performed with immunoSEQ multiplex PCR; in TCRdb, only in-frame clones are kept and a portion is missing. The sample consists of about 1 million clones, around 78% of them appearing once. This record comes from a study of shared clonotypes between healthy human individuals. Study outcomes and limitations: As a rule, naive subsets had a larger estimated richness than memory subsets.

The J segment lost 4 bases and the V segment lost 4 bases, leaving 10 bases of the junction unmatched. The CDR3 length is 16 residues. Germline V CDR1 and CDR2: MNHNS, SASEGT. The chain couples TRBV6-1 to TRBJ1-5; 7 nucleotides align to TRBD1. Sequencing was carried out using memory CD4+ T cells from PBMCs. Subset: CD45RA-negative fraction. The TCR comes from a man aged 18 to 29 in good health. Some clones in this sample may be carry-over from other donors' samples. CDR3 sequence (DNA): TGTGCCAGCAGTGGATCTGCAGGGGGAGGGAATCAGCCCCAGCATTTT. It codes for CASSGSAGGGNQPQHF.